A selection of T cell receptor beta chains follows, all from one sample in a study of OX40 agonist ivuxolimab in advanced cancers. The data were produced by immunoSEQ multiplex PCR, yet TCRdb's version contains in-frame clones alone and is incomplete. The sample holds about 27,000 clones, roughly 80% seen once. The sample consisted of CD4+ or CD8+ T cells sorted from blood, taken in a trial of the OX40 agonist ivuxolimab. The receptors stem from an adult with an advanced solid tumor such as melanoma, head and neck, liver or kidney cancer. Both conserved end residues are trimmed from each CDR3. Fields, in order: V gene, CDR3 length, J gene, CDR3 protein.

V gene: TRBV9
CDR3 length: 13
J gene: TRBJ1-1
CDR3 protein: ASSETGGEYTEAF

V gene: TRBV28
CDR3 length: 11
J gene: TRBJ2-7
CDR3 protein: ASSFGRVGEQY

V gene: TRBV6-8
CDR3 length: 13
J gene: TRBJ2-5
CDR3 protein: ASRWTSRTQETQY

V gene: TRBV10-2
CDR3 length: 14
J gene: TRBJ2-2
CDR3 protein: ASRLGQGALTGELF

V gene: TRBV13
CDR3 length: 11
J gene: TRBJ1-1
CDR3 protein: ASSLQGATEAF

V gene: TRBV28
CDR3 length: 15
J gene: TRBJ2-7
CDR3 protein: ASSFSGTELSSYEQY

V gene: TRBV29-1
CDR3 length: 11
J gene: TRBJ1-5
CDR3 protein: SASTGANQPQH

V gene: TRBV2
CDR3 length: 11
J gene: TRBJ2-1
CDR3 protein: ASSEYLSDEQF

V gene: TRBV10-1
CDR3 length: 16
J gene: TRBJ1-1
CDR3 protein: ASSAKHDWKQPNTEAF

V gene: TRBV7-9
CDR3 length: 13
J gene: TRBJ2-3
CDR3 protein: ASVALAGNTDTQY

V gene: TRBV11-3
CDR3 length: 15
J gene: TRBJ2-2
CDR3 protein: ASSLLSVQGNTGELF

V gene: TRBV7-9
CDR3 length: 10
J gene: TRBJ1-2
CDR3 protein: AYLDKNYGYT

V gene: TRBV28
CDR3 length: 10
J gene: TRBJ2-1
CDR3 protein: ASSAHNNEQF

V gene: TRBV11-2
CDR3 length: 12
J gene: TRBJ2-5
CDR3 protein: ASSLAPSEETQY

V gene: TRBV29-1
CDR3 length: 12
J gene: TRBJ1-3
CDR3 protein: SVQDREGGNTIY

V gene: TRBV4-1
CDR3 length: 14
J gene: TRBJ2-4
CDR3 protein: ASSQDPGTVKNIQY

V gene: TRBV7-6
CDR3 length: 14
J gene: TRBJ2-3
CDR3 protein: ASSLTISGRTDTQY

V gene: TRBV21-1
CDR3 length: 14
J gene: TRBJ2-2
CDR3 protein: ASSAPGLGTTGELF

V gene: TRBV14
CDR3 length: 13
J gene: TRBJ2-5
CDR3 protein: ASSQGRGFQETQY

V gene: TRBV5-1
CDR3 length: 13
J gene: TRBJ1-2
CDR3 protein: ASSLGAGTNYGYT

V gene: TRBV27
CDR3 length: 13
J gene: TRBJ1-1
CDR3 protein: ASSLSGRMNTEAF

V gene: TRBV28
CDR3 length: 10
J gene: TRBJ2-3
CDR3 protein: ASSVESDTQY

V gene: TRBV5-6
CDR3 length: 13
J gene: TRBJ2-3
CDR3 protein: ASSLNGGGPDTQY

V gene: TRBV13
CDR3 length: 16
J gene: TRBJ1-2
CDR3 protein: ASSSRDRFVQGAAGYT

V gene: TRBV6-4
CDR3 length: 12
J gene: TRBJ2-3
CDR3 protein: ASSAETTTDTQY

V gene: TRBV29-1
CDR3 length: 9
J gene: TRBJ2-7
CDR3 protein: SVNRDYEQY

V gene: TRBV4-1
CDR3 length: 16
J gene: TRBJ2-2
CDR3 protein: ASSRSTSGGLNTGELF

V gene: TRBV4-1
CDR3 length: 13
J gene: TRBJ1-3
CDR3 protein: ASSQSGQFGNTIY

V gene: TRBV9
CDR3 length: 11
J gene: TRBJ1-1
CDR3 protein: ASSPVGGTEAF

V gene: TRBV29-1
CDR3 length: 12
J gene: TRBJ2-7
CDR3 protein: SVVRLGQGDEQY

V gene: TRBV10-3
CDR3 length: 11
J gene: TRBJ1-2
CDR3 protein: AISETGKDGYT

V gene: TRBV7-9
CDR3 length: 17
J gene: TRBJ2-6
CDR3 protein: ASSLSFSIPGAGANVLT

V gene: TRBV15
CDR3 length: 16
J gene: TRBJ1-5
CDR3 protein: ATSRDSNTGAGNQPQH

V gene: TRBV5-1
CDR3 length: 12
J gene: TRBJ1-2
CDR3 protein: ASSLEGFGYGYT

V gene: TRBV7-9
CDR3 length: 8
J gene: TRBJ2-3
CDR3 protein: ASEGDSQY

V gene: TRBV5-1
CDR3 length: 12
J gene: TRBJ1-2
CDR3 protein: ASSLAGAWDGYT

V gene: TRBV27
CDR3 length: 10
J gene: TRBJ2-7
CDR3 protein: ASSIQGYEQY

V gene: TRBV11-2
CDR3 length: 14
J gene: TRBJ2-1
CDR3 protein: ASSLGGWGSYNEQF

V gene: TRBV28
CDR3 length: 11
J gene: TRBJ2-1
CDR3 protein: ASSPMTPNEQF

V gene: TRBV10-3
CDR3 length: 13
J gene: TRBJ2-7
CDR3 protein: AISPGQGTLYEQY

V gene: TRBV27
CDR3 length: 13
J gene: TRBJ2-1
CDR3 protein: ASSLTGSSYNEQF

V gene: TRBV5-6
CDR3 length: 12
J gene: TRBJ2-5
CDR3 protein: ASSLVLTQETQY

V gene: TRBV4-1
CDR3 length: 13
J gene: TRBJ2-7
CDR3 protein: ASSQGAGQGQEQY

V gene: TRBV9
CDR3 length: 13
J gene: TRBJ2-5
CDR3 protein: ASNPSGHLGETQY

V gene: TRBV4-1
CDR3 length: 16
J gene: TRBJ1-3
CDR3 protein: ASSQDEGQAYSGNTIY

V gene: TRBV5-1
CDR3 length: 14
J gene: TRBJ2-7
CDR3 protein: ASSLVGRTIAYEQY

V gene: TRBV7-9
CDR3 length: 11
J gene: TRBJ2-1
CDR3 protein: ASSTGTRNEQF

V gene: TRBV19
CDR3 length: 10
J gene: TRBJ1-1
CDR3 protein: ASSIVGVDAF

V gene: TRBV5-4
CDR3 length: 13
J gene: TRBJ1-1
CDR3 protein: ASSLGVGGNTEAF

V gene: TRBV27
CDR3 length: 14
J gene: TRBJ2-5
CDR3 protein: ASSLSPSGSFETQY

V gene: TRBV4-1
CDR3 length: 15
J gene: TRBJ1-2
CDR3 protein: ASSQMTGGASIHGYT

V gene: TRBV6-5
CDR3 length: 11
J gene: TRBJ1-1
CDR3 protein: ASSYSGVNEAF

V gene: TRBV2
CDR3 length: 13
J gene: TRBJ1-1
CDR3 protein: ASSERDSMNTEAF